This T cell receptor beta chain is from a study of cytotoxic CD8 clonotypes in ibrutinib-treated CLL. In the study overall: The patients, roughly ten relapsed/refractory and around 15 treatment-naive, included fewer than 18 who were IGHV unmutated. The average sample held roughly 250,000 productive templates and approximately 93,000 productive rearrangements.

On this clone itself: The antigen remains undetermined.

Study-level points and caveats: Shared public clonotypes were rare, and on treatment they either got smaller or stayed the same.

Looked up from germline, CDR1 is SGHVS and CDR2 is FQNEAQ. The CDR3 spans 14 residues. Trimming removed 5 bases at V and 1 base at J, with 11 bases between. This table comes from immunoSEQ multiplex PCR, and its TCRdb copy is limited to in-frame clones, with some not included. Altogether roughly 45,000 clones are present, approximately 65% being singletons, with the ten largest covering 20% to 25%. The starting material was PBMCs, obtained after 24 months of ibrutinib treatment. This chain uses TRBV7-8 with TRBJ2-5; tentative D call: TRBD1 (6 bases). The sequence derives from a human donor with chronic lymphocytic leukemia. CDR3 residues: CASSATGIQETQYF. Written as DNA, the CDR3 is TGTGCCAGCAGCGCTACAGGGATCCAAGAGACCCAGTACTTC.